This TCR beta chain was sequenced during a study of blood T cell repertoires in COVID-19. Overall study: Material from acute and convalescent COVID-19 was sourced from the United States, Italy and Spain. The analysed material was cDNA or gDNA that came from T cells, B-cell-depleted T cells, or PBMCs.

The protocol was immunoSEQ multiplex PCR, while the TCRdb copy is restricted to in-frame clones and leaves out a portion. Counted here are roughly 200,000 clones, roughly 83% occurring once; the ten biggest clones make up about 6%. Those enrolled, adults aged roughly 18 to 100 years, came from 24 US areas. Self-reported history from a screening survey and questionnaire set each donor's cohort. V lost 8 bases to trimming and J lost 7 bases, with 30 bases between them. The germline V gene encodes CDR1 SNHLY and CDR2 FYNNEI. This CDR3 region has 17 residues. This TCR came from a middle-aged man with acute COVID-19. V and J are TRBV2 and TRBJ2-7, with a tentative D call TRBD2 (7 bases). Material: PBMCs or T cells enriched from blood (not recorded which). The CDR3 region has the DNA TGTGCCAGCGGAAACGGTGGGGGGGAGGGGGGGGATAGTGAGCAGTACTTC. Amino acids: CASGNGGGEGGDSEQYF.